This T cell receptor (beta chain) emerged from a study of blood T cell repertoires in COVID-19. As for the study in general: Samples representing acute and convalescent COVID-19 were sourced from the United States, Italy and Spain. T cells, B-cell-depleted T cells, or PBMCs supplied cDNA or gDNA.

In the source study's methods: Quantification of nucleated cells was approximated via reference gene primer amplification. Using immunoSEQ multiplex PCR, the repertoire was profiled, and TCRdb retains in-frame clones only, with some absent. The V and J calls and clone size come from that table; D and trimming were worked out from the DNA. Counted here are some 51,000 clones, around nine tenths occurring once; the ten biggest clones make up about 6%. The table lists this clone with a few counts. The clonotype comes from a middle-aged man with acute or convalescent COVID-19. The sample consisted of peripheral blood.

DNA of the CDR3: TGTGCCAGCTCACCAAAGTTGGACAGTTTTTTGGAGCAGTACTTC. Amino acid sequence: CASSPKLDSFLEQYF. The rearrangement links TRBV18 to TRBJ2-7; maybe TRBD1 (6 bases). The CDR3 spans 15 residues. V gave up 2 bases and J gave up 7 bases, with 18 bases separating them. Germline-derived CDR1 and CDR2 are KGHSH and LQKENI.